The 18 T cell receptor beta chains in this list originate from one sample, sequenced in a study of T cell responses to AZD1222 COVID-19 vaccine. Profiling relied on immunoSEQ multiplex PCR, and the TCRdb table lists in-frame clones only, not all of them. The sample holds about 97,000 clones, around 86% seen once. The sample here was peripheral blood, taken on day 0 of AZD1222 vaccination. Source of these receptors: an adult in good health.

The chain joins TRBV5-1 to TRBJ1-5; D is perhaps TRBD1 (5 bases). V was shortened by 0 bases and J by 7 bases, with 11 bases between the two germline ends. CDR3 size: 14 residues. Germline assignment: CDR1 SGHRS and CDR2 YFSETQ. This CDR3 reads CASSLDAEGQPQHF. CDR3 DNA: TGCGCCAGCAGCTTGGATGCCGAGGGGCAGCCCCAGCATTTT.

The CDR3: CASRGLAGVADTQYF. As DNA, the CDR3 is TGTGCCAGCAGGGGACTAGCGGGGGTGGCAGATACGCAGTATTTT. V and J are TRBV2 and TRBJ2-3, with 14 bases lining up with TRBD2. This CDR3 is built from 15 residues. In germline, CDR1 is SNHLY, CDR2 FYNNEI. After removal of 6 bases from V and 4 bases from J, the junction contained 3 bases not matched to a gene.

The chain links TRBV4-2 to TRBJ1-3, with TRBD1 as a possible D gene (5 bases). CDR3 size: 16 residues. The V and J ends lost 0 bases and 0 bases respectively, with 9 bases between them. Germline lookup yields CDR1 LGHNA and CDR2 YNFKEQ. CDR3: CASSQEQAFSGNTIYF. Here the CDR3 DNA reads TGTGCCAGCAGCCAAGAACAGGCCTTCTCTGGAAACACCATATATTTT.

This clone was observed a single time. The chain employs TRBV7-2 and TRBJ1-1; TRBD1 might be the D (5 bases). V lost 1 base to trimming and J lost 1 base, with 10 bases between them. Germline loops: CDR1 SGHTA, CDR2 FQGNSA. The CDR3 has 15 amino acids. This chain's CDR3 is CASSLDAGWNTEAFF. Written as DNA, the CDR3 is TGTGCCAGCAGCTTAGATGCAGGGTGGAACACTGAAGCTTTCTTT.

The rearrangement joins TRBV7-2 to TRBJ2-2, with D perhaps TRBD1 (6 bases). V was pared by 6 bases and J by 5 bases, with 10 bases between. In germline, CDR1 is SGHTA, CDR2 FQGNSA. The CDR3 length is 13 residues. CDR3 nucleotide sequence: TGTGCCAGCAGAACAGGGCTAACCGGGGAGCTGTTTTTT. Protein product: CASRTGLTGELFF.

This sequence joins TRBV5-1 and TRBJ1-3, with TRBD1 as a possible D gene (6 bases). CDR3 size: 15 residues. V lost 0 bases, J lost 1 base, and 8 bases lay in between. Germline lookup yields CDR1 SGHRS and CDR2 YFSETQ. CDR3 coding DNA: TGCGCCAGCAGCTTGGAAGGGGGTTCTGGAAACACCATATATTTT. It codes for CASSLEGGSGNTIYF.

The rearrangement joins TRBV6-2 or TRBV6-3 to TRBJ1-2; 8 nucleotides align to TRBD1. CDR1 MNHEY and CDR2 SVGEGT come from the germline V gene. The CDR3 consists of 15 residues. V dropped 4 bases and J dropped 0; count of bases not matched to a gene: 4. The DNA of the CDR3 is TGTGCCAGCAGTTCCGGACAGGGATCTAACTATGGCTACACCTTC. Protein sequence: CASSSGQGSNYGYTF.

The genes are TRBV5-1 and TRBJ1-3, with unresolved D. V was pared by 4 bases and J by 0 bases, with 11 bases between. The length of the CDR3 is 15 residues. In germline, CDR1 is SGHRS, CDR2 YFSETQ. The CDR3 DNA sequence: TGCGCCAGCAGCCCGGACCGCACCTCTGGAAACACCATATATTTT. It encodes CASSPDRTSGNTIYF.

The V gene is TRBV7-9, the J gene TRBJ2-3, with a tentative D call TRBD2 (6 bases). V gave up 7 bases and J gave up 11 bases, with 13 bases separating them. Germline CDR1 reads SEHNR; CDR2 reads FQNEAQ (reference sequence). The CDR3 has 11 amino acids. The CDR3 coding sequence is TGTGCCAGCATCAAAGGGGAGGAGCAGTATTTT. This sequence encodes CASIKGEEQYF.

This rearrangement joins TRBV29-1 to TRBJ1-1, with D perhaps TRBD1 (5 bases). This CDR3 comprises 14 residues. Trimming took off 4 bases at V and 7 bases at J, with 19 bases between the two ends. Germline V gene sequence: CDR1 SQVTM, CDR2 ANQGSEA. Here the CDR3 reads CSVGNRGREGEAFF. The CDR3 region has the DNA TGCAGCGTTGGGAACCGTGGCAGGGAGGGTGAAGCTTTCTTT.

The chain carries TRBV27 and TRBJ1-5, with 8 bases that match TRBD1. V was pared by 8 bases and J by 4 bases, with 4 bases of the junction left unmatched. Germline values: CDR1 MNHEY, CDR2 SMNVEV (reference sequence). The CDR3 loop spans 13 amino acids. CDR3 nucleotide sequence: TGTGCCAGCGGAAACAGGGGGAATCAGCCCCAGCATTTT. Translating gives CASGNRGNQPQHF.

The V call is TRBV9, the J call TRBJ1-4, with TRBD1 matching over 9 bases. The V segment lost 4 bases and the J segment 6 bases; nucleotides outside the gene matches: 7. This CDR3 has 15 amino acids. CDR1 and CDR2 (germline): SGDLS, YYNGEE. The chain's CDR3 is CASSTGGLVDEKLFF. CDR3 nucleotide sequence: TGTGCCAGCAGCACAGGGGGCCTCGTAGATGAAAAACTGTTTTTT.

V usage is TRBV7-2 and J usage is TRBJ1-2; 7 bases align to TRBD1. In germline, CDR1 is SGHTA, CDR2 FQGNSA. The junction had 6 bases not matched to a gene; V was cut back by 7 bases and J by 4 bases. The CDR3 is made up of 13 amino acids. CDR3 amino acids: CASNLDRSYGYTF. CDR3 sequence (DNA): TGTGCCAGCAATTTGGACAGGAGCTATGGCTACACCTTC.

With regard to this clone: Compared with germline, one end of the junction differs, possibly owing to a read error. The V call is TRBV6-5, the J call TRBJ2-5; no firm D call. Per the germline V gene, CDR1 is MNHEY and CDR2 is SVGAGI. The CDR3 has 11 amino acids. The CDR3 DNA follows: TGTGCCAGCAGTTACGGGGAAAACAAGCACTTC. Residues: CASSYGENKHF.

The sample holds one count of this clone. The rearrangement joins TRBV7-2 to TRBJ2-7, with D perhaps TRBD1 or TRBD2 (5 bases each). The CDR3 runs to 14 residues. CDR1 and CDR2 from the germline V gene are SGHTA and FQGNSA. Trimming took 5 bases from V and 7 from J, leaving 18 bases between them. In DNA form, the CDR3 reads TGTGCCAGCAGCCCCCAGGGCTCGGGGCGGGAGCAGTACTTC. This codes for CASSPQGSGREQYF.

The V and J genes are TRBV4-3 and TRBJ1-2, with TRBD1 identical over 10 bases. The CDR3 sequence is 18 residues long. The germline gives CDR1 LGHNA, CDR2 YSLEER. V was clipped by 0 bases and J by 0 bases; unmatched bases: 7. The chain's CDR3 is CASSQEWDRGPANYGYTF. Here the CDR3 DNA reads TGCGCCAGCAGCCAAGAGTGGGACAGGGGACCAGCTAACTATGGCTACACCTTC.

The chain is built from TRBV24-1 and TRBJ2-7; D assignment may be TRBD1 or TRBD2 (5 bases each). Germline V CDR1 and CDR2: KGHDR, SFDVKD. The CDR3 consists of 14 residues. V was trimmed by 5 bases and J by 1 base, leaving 11 bases between them. As DNA, the CDR3 is TGTGCCACCAGTGGGTCAGGGAGATCCTACGAGCAGTACTTC. Translation gives CATSGSGRSYEQYF.

The V gene is TRBV4-3, the J gene TRBJ2-3; D is undetermined. CDR1 and CDR2 (germline): LGHNA, YSLEER. This CDR3 contains 15 residues. The V and J ends lost 1 base and 2 bases respectively, with 10 bases between them. The CDR3 sequence: CASSQGSRYTDTQYF. CDR3 in DNA: TGCGCCAGCAGCCAAGGAAGCAGGTACACAGATACGCAGTATTTT.